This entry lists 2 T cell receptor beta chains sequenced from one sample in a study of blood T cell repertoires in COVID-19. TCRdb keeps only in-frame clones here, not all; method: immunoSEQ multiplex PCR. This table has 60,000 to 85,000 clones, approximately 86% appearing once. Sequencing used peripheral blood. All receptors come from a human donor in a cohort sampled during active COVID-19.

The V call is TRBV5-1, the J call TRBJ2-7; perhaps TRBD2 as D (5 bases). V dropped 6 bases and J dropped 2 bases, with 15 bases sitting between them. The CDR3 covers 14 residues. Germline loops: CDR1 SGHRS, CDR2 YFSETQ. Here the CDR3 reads CASNREPGAYEQYF. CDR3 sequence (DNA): TGCGCCAGCAACCGGGAACCCGGGGCCTACGAGCAGTACTTC.

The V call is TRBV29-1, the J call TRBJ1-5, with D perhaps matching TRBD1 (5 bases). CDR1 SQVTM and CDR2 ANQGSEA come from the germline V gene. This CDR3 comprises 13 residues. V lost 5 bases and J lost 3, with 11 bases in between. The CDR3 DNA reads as TGCAGCGTTATAGGGGAAAACAATCAGCCCCAGCATTTT. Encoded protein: CSVIGENNQPQHF.